This T cell receptor beta chain was obtained from a study of early T cells in non-severe SARS-CoV-2 infection. Turning to the study itself: Sequenced material consisted of bulk RNA (from unsorted whole blood), and chains were unpaired.

Trimming removed 6 bases from V and 0 bases from J, with 12 bases in between. The germline gives CDR1 SGHRS, CDR2 YFSETQ. The CDR3 runs 15 residues. Comments on this clonotype: Its target is not known.

In the library, individual cDNA molecules carried attached unique molecular identifiers. TCRdb re-analysed the 5' RACE reads in MiXCR, keeping a single row per CDR3 protein. The data show about 110,000 distinct CDR3 sequences, roughly 13% seen once. The study, taken as a whole, reports: Anti-spike CD8 responses were favored by VDJdb matching, which missed private and CD4 specificities.

Sequenced here: whole blood, sampled at baseline. V gene TRBV5-1 combines with J gene TRBJ1-4; D not certain. The TCR was taken from an adult who was a healthcare worker with PCR-confirmed SARS-CoV-2 infection or an uninfected control (not recorded which). CDR3: CASTFTGTTNEKLFF. The CDR3 nucleotides read TGCGCCAGCACCTTTACCGGGACAACTAATGAAAAACTGTTTTTT. The full variable domain, completed using reference TRBV5-1 and TRBJ1-4, is KAGVTQTPRYLIKTRGQQVTLSCSPISGHRSVSWYQQTPGQGLQFLFEYFSETQRNKGNFPGRFSGRQFSNSRSEMNVSTLELGDSALYLCASTFTGTTNEKLFFGSGTQLSVL.